This T cell receptor beta chain comes out of a study of beta chain features in type 1 diabetes. General study results and limits: Type 1 diabetes patients had TCRB CDR3s that were shorter (moderately but significantly so) in all four CD4+ subsets. Researchers cautioned that cDNA sequencing could over-represent cells with high TCR expression.

TCRB transcripts that were expressed got sequenced, as all of the isolated RNA had been reverse transcribed. TCRdb keeps only in-frame clones here, not all; method: immunoSEQ multiplex PCR. The sample lists around 710,000 clones, 12% occurring once. This clone was seen more than once but under ten times. Its antigen remains unidentified. Each of the CD4+ naive, central memory, regulatory and stem cell-like memory populations was sorted via CD45RO/CCR7/CD25/CD127/CD95/CD27. Sort purity for all populations was recorded as exceeding 98%. Germline CDR1 and CDR2: LGHNA and YSLEER. CDR3 size: 16 residues. The V end lost 2 bases, the J end lost 2 bases, and 12 bases lay between the germline ends.

Source material: naive CD4+ T cells from blood. The source of this sequence is a man aged 30 to 45 with type 1 diabetes. The chain couples TRBV4-3 to TRBJ2-2; tentatively, D is TRBD1 (5 bases). Here the CDR3 DNA reads TGCGCCAGCAGCCAAAGGGCAGGGCTAAACACCGGGGAGCTGTTTTTT. Amino acid sequence: CASSQRAGLNTGELFF.